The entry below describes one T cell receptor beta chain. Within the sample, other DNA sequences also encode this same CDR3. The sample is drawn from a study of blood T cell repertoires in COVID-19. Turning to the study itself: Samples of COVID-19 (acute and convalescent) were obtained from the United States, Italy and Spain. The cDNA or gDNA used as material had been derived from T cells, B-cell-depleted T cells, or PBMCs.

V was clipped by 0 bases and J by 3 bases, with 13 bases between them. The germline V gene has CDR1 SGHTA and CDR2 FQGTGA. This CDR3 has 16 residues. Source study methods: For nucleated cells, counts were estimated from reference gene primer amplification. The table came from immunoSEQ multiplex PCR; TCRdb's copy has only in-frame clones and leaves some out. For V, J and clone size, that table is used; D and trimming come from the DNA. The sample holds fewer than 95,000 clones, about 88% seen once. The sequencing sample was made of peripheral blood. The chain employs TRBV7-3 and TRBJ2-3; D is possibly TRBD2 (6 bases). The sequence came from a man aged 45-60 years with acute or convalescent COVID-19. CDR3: CASSLTGAGLTDTQYF. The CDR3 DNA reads TGTGCCAGCAGCTTAACCGGGGCGGGGCTAACAGATACGCAGTATTTT.